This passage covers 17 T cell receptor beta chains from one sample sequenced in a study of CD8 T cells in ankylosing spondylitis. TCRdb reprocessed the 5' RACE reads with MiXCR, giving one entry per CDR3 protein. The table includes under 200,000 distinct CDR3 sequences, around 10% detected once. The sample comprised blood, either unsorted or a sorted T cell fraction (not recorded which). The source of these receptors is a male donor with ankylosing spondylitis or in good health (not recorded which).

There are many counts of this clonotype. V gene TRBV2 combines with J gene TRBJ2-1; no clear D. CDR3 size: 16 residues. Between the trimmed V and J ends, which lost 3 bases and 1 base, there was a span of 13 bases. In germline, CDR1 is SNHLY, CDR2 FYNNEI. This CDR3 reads CASSDQPPRSYNEQFF. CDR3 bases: TGTGCCAGCAGTGACCAACCCCCGAGGTCCTACAATGAGCAGTTCTTC.

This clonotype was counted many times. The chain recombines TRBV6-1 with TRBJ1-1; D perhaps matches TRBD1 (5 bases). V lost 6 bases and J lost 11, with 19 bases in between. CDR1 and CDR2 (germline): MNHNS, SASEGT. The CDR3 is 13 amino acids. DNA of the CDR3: TGTGCCAGCAGACAGCGGGACCCCGATGGGGCTTTCTTT. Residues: CASRQRDPDGAFF.

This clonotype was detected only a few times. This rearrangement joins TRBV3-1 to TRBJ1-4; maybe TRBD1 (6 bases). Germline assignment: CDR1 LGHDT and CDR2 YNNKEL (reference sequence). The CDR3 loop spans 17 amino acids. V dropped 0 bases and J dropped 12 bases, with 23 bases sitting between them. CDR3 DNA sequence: TGTGCCAGCAGCCAAGACGGTCCCGGGACACAGACCTTTGAACTGTTTTTT. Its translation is CASSQDGPGTQTFELFF.

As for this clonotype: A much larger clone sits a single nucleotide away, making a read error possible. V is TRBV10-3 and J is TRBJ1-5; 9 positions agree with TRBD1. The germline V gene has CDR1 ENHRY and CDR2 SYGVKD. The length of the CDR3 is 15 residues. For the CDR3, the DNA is TGTACCATCAGTGGGACAGGGACTAGCAATCAGCCCCAGCATTTT. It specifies CTISGTGTSNQPQHF.

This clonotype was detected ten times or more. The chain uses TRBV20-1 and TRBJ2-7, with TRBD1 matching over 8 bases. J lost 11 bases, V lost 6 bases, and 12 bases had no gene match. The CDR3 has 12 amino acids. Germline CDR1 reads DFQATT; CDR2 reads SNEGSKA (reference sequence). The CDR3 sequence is CSANTGGKVEYF. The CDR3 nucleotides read TGCAGTGCAAATACAGGGGGTAAGGTGGAGTACTTC.

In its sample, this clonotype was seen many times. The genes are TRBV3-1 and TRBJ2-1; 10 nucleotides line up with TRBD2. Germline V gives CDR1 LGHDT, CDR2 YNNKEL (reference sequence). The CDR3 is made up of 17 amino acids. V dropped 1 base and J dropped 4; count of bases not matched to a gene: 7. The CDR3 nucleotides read TGTGCCAGCAGCCAAGGGCCTAGCGGGAGCCCTTACAATGAGCAGTTCTTC. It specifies CASSQGPSGSPYNEQFF.

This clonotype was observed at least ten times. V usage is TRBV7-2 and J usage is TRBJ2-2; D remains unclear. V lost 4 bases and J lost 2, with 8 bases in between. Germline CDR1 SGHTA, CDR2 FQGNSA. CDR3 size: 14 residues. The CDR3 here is CASSYSRNTGELFF. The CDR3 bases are TGTGCCAGCAGCTATAGCAGAAACACCGGGGAGCTGTTTTTT.

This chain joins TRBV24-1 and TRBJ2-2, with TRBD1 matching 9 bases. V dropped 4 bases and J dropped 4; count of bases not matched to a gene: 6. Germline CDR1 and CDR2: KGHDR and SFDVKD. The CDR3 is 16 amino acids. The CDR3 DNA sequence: TGTGCCACCAGTGAACCGGGACAGGGCGCCACCGGGGAGCTGTTTTTT. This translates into CATSEPGQGATGELFF.

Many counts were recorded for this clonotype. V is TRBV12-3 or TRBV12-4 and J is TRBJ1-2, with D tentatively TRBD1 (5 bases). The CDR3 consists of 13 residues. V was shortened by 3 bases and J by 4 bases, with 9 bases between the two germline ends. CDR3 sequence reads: CASSFDGTYGYTF. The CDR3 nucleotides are TGTGCCAGCAGTTTTGACGGGACCTATGGCTACACCTTC.

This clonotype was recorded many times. CDR3 amino acids: CASITLTPTGAEAFF. The CDR3 nucleotides read TGTGCCAGCATCACACTCACTCCCACCGGGGCCGAAGCTTTCTTT. The chain employs TRBV3-1 and TRBJ1-1; tentative D call: TRBD1 (5 bases). The CDR3 totals 15 residues. The germline V and J ends were trimmed by 7 bases and 8 bases, with 23 bases remaining between them. Germline V gives CDR1 LGHDT, CDR2 YNNKEL (reference sequence).

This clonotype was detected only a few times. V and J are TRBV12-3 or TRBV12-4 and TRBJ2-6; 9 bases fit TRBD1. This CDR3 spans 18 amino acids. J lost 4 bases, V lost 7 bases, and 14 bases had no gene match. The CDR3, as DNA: TGTGCCAGCACCCCCCCGGGACAGGGTCTGGAGGGGGCCAACGTCCTGACTTTC. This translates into CASTPPGQGLEGANVLTF.

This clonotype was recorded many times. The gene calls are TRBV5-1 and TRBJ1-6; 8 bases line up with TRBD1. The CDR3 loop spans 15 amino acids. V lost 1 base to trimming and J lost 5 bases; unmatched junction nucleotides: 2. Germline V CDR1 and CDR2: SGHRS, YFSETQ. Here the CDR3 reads CASSLSGQDNSPLHF. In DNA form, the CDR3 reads TGCGCCAGCAGCTTGTCGGGACAGGATAATTCACCCCTCCACTTT.

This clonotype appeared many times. The CDR3 spells CASSPSTGYGNTIYF. Written as DNA, the CDR3 is TGTGCCAGCAGCCCTTCGACAGGGTACGGAAACACCATATATTTT. This rearrangement joins TRBV27 to TRBJ1-3; 7 nucleotides match TRBD1. Germline CDR1 reads MNHEY; CDR2 reads SMNVEV (reference sequence). This CDR3 has 15 residues. Losses at the gene ends were 6 bases for V and 4 bases for J; bases not matched to a gene: 9.

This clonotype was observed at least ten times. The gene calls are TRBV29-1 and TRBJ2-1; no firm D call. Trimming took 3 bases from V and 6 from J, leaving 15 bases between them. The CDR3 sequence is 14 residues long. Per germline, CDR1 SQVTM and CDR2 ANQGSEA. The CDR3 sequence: CSVDVPWVPNEQFF. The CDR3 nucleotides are TGCAGCGTTGATGTACCCTGGGTCCCCAATGAGCAGTTCTTC.

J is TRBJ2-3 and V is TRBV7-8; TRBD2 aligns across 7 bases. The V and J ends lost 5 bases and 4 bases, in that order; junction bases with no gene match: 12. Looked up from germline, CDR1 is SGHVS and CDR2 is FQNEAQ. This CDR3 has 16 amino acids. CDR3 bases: TGTGCCAGCAGCATTGCGCGGGGGATTGACTCAGATACGCAGTATTTT. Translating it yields CASSIARGIDSDTQYF.

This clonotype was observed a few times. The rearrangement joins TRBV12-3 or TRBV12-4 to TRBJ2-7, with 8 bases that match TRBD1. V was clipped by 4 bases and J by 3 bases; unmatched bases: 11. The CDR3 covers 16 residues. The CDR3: CASSSGLGQADYEQYF. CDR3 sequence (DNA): TGTGCCAGCAGTTCCGGTCTGGGACAGGCCGACTACGAGCAGTACTTC.

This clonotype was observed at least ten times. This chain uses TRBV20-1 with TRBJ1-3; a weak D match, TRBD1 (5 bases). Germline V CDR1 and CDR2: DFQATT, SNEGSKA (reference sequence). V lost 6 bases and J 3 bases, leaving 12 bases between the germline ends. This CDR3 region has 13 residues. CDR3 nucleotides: TGCAGTGCCTCAAGGGGAAATGGAAACACCATATATTTT. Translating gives CSASRGNGNTIYF.